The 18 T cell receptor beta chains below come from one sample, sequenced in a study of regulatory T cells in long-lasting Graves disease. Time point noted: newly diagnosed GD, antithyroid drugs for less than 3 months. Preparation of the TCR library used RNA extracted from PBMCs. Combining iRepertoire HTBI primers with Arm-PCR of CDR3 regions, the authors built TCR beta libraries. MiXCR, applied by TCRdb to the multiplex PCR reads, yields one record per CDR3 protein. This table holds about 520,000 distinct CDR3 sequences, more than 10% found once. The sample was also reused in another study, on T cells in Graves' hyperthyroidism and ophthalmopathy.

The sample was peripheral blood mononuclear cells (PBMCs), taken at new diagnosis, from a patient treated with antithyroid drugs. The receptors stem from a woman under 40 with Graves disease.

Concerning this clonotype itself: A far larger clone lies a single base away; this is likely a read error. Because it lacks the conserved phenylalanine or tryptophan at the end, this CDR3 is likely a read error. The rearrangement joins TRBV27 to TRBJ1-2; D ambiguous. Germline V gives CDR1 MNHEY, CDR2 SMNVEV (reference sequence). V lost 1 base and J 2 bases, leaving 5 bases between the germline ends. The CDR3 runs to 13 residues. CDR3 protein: CASSLLDNYGYTL. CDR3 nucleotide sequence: TGTGCCAGCAGTTTATTAGACAACTATGGCTACACCCTC.

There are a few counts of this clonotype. CDR3 residues: CASEGLASTGELFF. The CDR3 coding sequence is TGTGCCAGCGAAGGACTAGCCAGTACCGGGGAGCTGTTTTTT. The V call is TRBV6-1, the J call TRBJ2-2, with 8 bases aligning to TRBD2. Germline CDR1 MNHNS, CDR2 SASEGT. J lost 5 bases, V lost 8 bases, and 7 bases had no gene match. This CDR3 region has 14 residues.

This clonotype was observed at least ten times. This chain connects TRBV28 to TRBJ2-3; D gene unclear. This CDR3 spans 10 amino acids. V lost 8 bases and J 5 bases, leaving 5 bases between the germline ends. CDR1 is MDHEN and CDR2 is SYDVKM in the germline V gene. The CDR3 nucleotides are TGTGCCAGCCTCCAAGATACGCAGTATTTT. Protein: CASLQDTQYF.

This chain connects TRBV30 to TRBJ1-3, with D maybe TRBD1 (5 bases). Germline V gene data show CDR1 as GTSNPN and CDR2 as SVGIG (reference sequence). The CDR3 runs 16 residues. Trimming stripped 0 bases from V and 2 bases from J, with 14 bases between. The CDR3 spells CAWSVGEWGAGNTIYF. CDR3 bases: TGTGCCTGGAGTGTAGGGGAGTGGGGGGCTGGAAACACCATATATTTT.

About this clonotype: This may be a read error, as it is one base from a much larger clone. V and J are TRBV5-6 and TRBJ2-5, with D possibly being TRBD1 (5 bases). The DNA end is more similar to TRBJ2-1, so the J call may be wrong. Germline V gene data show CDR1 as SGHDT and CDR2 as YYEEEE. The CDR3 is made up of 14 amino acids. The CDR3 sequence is CASSLARQSYEQFF. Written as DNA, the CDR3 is TGTGCCAGCAGCTTGGCGAGACAGTCCTACGAGCAGTTCTTC.

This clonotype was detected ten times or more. Written as DNA, the CDR3 is TGTGCCTGGAATCGCAGGGGCAATCAGCCCCAGCATTTT. It codes for CAWNRRGNQPQHF. This rearrangement joins TRBV30 to TRBJ1-5; D is perhaps TRBD1 (5 bases). Germline V gene lookup returns CDR1 GTSNPN and CDR2 SVGIG (reference sequence). V shed 4 bases and J shed 2 bases, with 9 bases lying between them. This CDR3 contains 13 residues.

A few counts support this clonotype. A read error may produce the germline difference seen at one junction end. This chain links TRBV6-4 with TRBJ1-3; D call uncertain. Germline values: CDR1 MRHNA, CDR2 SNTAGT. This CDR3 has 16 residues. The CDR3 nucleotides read TGTGCCAGCAGTTACTCGAGTGGATTGTCTGGAAACACCATATATTTT. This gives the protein CASSYSSGLSGNTIYF.

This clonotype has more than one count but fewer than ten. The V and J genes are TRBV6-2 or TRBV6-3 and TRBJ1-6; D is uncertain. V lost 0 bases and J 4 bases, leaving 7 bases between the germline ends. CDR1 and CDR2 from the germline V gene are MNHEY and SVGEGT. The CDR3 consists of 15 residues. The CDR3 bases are TGTGCCAGCAGTTACTCGACACCTTATAATTCACCCCTCCACTTT. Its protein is CASSYSTPYNSPLHF.

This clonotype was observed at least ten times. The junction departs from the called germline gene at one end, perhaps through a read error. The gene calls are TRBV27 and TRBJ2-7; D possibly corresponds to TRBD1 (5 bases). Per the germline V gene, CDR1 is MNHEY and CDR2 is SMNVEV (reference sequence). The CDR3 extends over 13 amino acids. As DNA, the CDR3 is TGTGCCAGCAGCTTATCGCAGGGATACGAGCAGTACTTC. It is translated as CASSLSQGYEQYF.

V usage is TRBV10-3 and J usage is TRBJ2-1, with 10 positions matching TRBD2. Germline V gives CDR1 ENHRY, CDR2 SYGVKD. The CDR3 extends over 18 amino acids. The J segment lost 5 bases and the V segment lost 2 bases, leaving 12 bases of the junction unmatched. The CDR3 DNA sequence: TGTGCCATCAGTGAGAGTCTGAGGCTAGCGGGAGTAAACAATGAGCAGTTCTTC. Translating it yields CAISESLRLAGVNNEQFF.

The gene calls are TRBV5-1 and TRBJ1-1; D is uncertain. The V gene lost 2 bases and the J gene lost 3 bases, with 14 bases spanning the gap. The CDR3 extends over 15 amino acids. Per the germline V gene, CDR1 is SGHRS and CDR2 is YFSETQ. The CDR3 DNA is TGCGCCAGCAGCTTTACGGCGCCGGAGGACACTGAAGCTTTCTTT. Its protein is CASSFTAPEDTEAFF.

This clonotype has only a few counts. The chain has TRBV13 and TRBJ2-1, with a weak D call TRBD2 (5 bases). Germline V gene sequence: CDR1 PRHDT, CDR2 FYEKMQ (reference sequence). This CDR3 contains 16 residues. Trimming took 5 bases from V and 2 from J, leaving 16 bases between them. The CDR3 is CASSPELVSPYNEQFF. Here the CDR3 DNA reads TGTGCCAGCAGCCCCGAACTAGTTTCACCCTACAATGAGCAGTTCTTC.

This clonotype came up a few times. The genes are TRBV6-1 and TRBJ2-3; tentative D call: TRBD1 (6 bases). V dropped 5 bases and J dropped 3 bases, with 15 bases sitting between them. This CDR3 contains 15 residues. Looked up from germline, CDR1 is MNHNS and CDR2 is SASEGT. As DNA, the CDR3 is TGTGCCAGCAGTCCCCGGGACACAACTACAGATACGCAGTATTTT. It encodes CASSPRDTTTDTQYF.

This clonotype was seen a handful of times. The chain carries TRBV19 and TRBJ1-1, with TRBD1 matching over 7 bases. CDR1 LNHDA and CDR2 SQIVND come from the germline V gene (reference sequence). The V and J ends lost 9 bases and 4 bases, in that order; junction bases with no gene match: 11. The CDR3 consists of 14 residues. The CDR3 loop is CASVQGWRGTEAFF. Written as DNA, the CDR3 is TGTGCCAGCGTACAGGGGTGGCGCGGCACTGAAGCTTTCTTT. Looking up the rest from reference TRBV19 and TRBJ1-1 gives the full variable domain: DGGITQSPKYLFRKEGQNVTLSCEQNLNHDAMYWYRQDPGQGLRLIYYSQIVNDFQKGDIAEGYSVSREKKESFPLTVTSAQKNPTAFYLCASVQGWRGTEAFFGQGTRLTVV.

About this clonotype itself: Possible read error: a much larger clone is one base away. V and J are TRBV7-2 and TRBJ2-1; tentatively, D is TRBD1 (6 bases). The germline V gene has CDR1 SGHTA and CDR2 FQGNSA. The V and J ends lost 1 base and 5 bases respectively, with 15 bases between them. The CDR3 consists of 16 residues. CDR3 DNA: TGTGCCAGCAGCTTAGAGCGGACAGAGATCAACAATGAGCAGTTCTTC. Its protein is CASSLERTEINNEQFF. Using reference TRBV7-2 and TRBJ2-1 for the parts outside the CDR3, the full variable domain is GAGVSQSPSNKVTEKGKDVELRCDPISGHTALYWYRQSLGQGLEFLIYFQGNSAPDKSGLPSDRFSAERTGGSVSTLTIQRTQQEDSAVYLCASSLERTEINNEQFFGPGTRLTVL.

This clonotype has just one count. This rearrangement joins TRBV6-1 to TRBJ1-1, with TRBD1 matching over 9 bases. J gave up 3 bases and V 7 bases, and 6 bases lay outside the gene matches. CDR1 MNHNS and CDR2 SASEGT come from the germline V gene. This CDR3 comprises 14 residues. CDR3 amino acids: CASNDRGVDTEAFF. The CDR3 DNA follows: TGTGCCAGCAACGACAGGGGGGTCGACACTGAAGCTTTCTTT.

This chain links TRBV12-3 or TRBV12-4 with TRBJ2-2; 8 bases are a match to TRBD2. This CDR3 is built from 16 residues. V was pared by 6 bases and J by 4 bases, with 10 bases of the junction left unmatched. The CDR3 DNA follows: TGTGCCAGCAGGATCACCGGGACTAGTGGCACCGGGGAGCTGTTTTTT. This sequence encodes CASRITGTSGTGELFF.

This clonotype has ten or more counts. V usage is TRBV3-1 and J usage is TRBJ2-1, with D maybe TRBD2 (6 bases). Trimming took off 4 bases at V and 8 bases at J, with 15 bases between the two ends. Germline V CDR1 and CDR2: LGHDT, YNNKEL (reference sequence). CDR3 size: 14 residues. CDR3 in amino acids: CASSLARLVDEQFF. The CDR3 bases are TGTGCCAGCAGCCTCGCCCGACTAGTGGATGAGCAGTTCTTC.